The 18 T cell receptor beta chains given below trace back to one sample, sequenced in a study of shared clonotypes between healthy human individuals. The assay was immunoSEQ multiplex PCR, and TCRdb's table has in-frame clones only and misses some. This table holds under 2,500,000 clones, approximately 94% found once. Sequencing was performed on naive CD4+ T cells sorted from blood. Noted subset: CD45RA+ positively selected. These receptors originate from a man younger than 35 in good health.

The DNA for the CDR3 is TGTGCCATCAGTGAGTCCTCTACAGGGGGCTATGGCTACACCTTC. Its protein is CAISESSTGGYGYTF. V usage is TRBV10-3 and J usage is TRBJ1-2; 8 bases are shared with TRBD1. Looked up from germline, CDR1 is ENHRY and CDR2 is SYGVKD. The CDR3 has 15 amino acids. After removal of 0 bases from V and 4 bases from J, the junction contained 4 bases not matched to a gene.

The chain combines TRBV7-8 with TRBJ2-7; TRBD2 matches at 7 bases. Germline-derived CDR1 and CDR2 are SGHVS and FQNEAQ. V lost 6 bases, J lost 0 bases, and 5 bases stayed unmatched. There are 14 residues in the CDR3. CDR3 bases: TGTGCCAGCAGGGCCGGGGGGAGCTCCTACGAGCAGTACTTC. Protein: CASRAGGSSYEQYF.

The chain employs TRBV7-9 and TRBJ2-1; 7 positions match TRBD2. CDR3 length: 14 amino acids. Germline lookup yields CDR1 SEHNR and CDR2 FQNEAQ (reference sequence). V dropped 2 bases and J dropped 5; count of bases not matched to a gene: 3. The CDR3 region is CASSLTSANNEQFF. The CDR3 DNA sequence: TGTGCCAGCAGCTTAACTAGCGCTAACAATGAGCAGTTCTTC.

The J gene is TRBJ1-2, the V gene TRBV6-1; TRBD1 is a possible D gene (6 bases). From germline, CDR1 is MNHNS and CDR2 SASEGT. The CDR3 totals 15 residues. V dropped 6 bases and J dropped 4 bases, with 18 bases sitting between them. The CDR3 here is CASSWDWGLSYGYTF. CDR3 DNA sequence: TGTGCCAGCAGCTGGGATTGGGGGCTCAGCTATGGCTACACCTTC.

The V and J genes are TRBV10-3 and TRBJ1-1; D is undetermined. Germline lookup yields CDR1 ENHRY and CDR2 SYGVKD. V shed 3 bases and J shed 1 base, with 15 bases lying between them. This CDR3 has 16 amino acids. The DNA of the CDR3 is TGTGCCATCAGTGAAGGGAGAGGGAGTCAGAACACTGAAGCTTTCTTT. Its protein product is CAISEGRGSQNTEAFF.

The rearrangement uses TRBV4-1 and TRBJ2-1; 8 bases fit TRBD1. This CDR3 has 15 residues. V lost 1 base and J lost 8; bases outside the gene matches: 7. Germline V lookup: CDR1 MGHRA, CDR2 YSYEKL. CDR3 protein: CASSQVKGTGYEQFF. The CDR3 DNA reads TGCGCCAGCAGCCAAGTTAAAGGGACAGGCTATGAGCAGTTCTTC.

The genes are TRBV29-1 and TRBJ1-3; D remains unclear. Germline V CDR1 and CDR2: SQVTM, ANQGSEA. The CDR3 is 14 amino acids. V lost 5 bases and J 0 bases, leaving 11 bases between the germline ends. DNA of the CDR3: TGCAGCGTTAGCTCCGAAACCTCTGGAAACACCATATATTTT. Its protein product is CSVSSETSGNTIYF.

This chain uses TRBV28 with TRBJ2-7; 7 bases are shared with TRBD1. V shed 7 bases, J shed 0 bases, and the junction held 6 bases outside the gene matches. Germline CDR1 reads MDHEN; CDR2 reads SYDVKM. The CDR3 totals 14 residues. The CDR3 nucleotides are TGTGCCAGCACTCTAACAGGGGTCTCCTACGAGCAGTACTTC. Its protein product is CASTLTGVSYEQYF.

This sequence joins TRBV7-8 and TRBJ1-6; TRBD1 matches at 8 bases. CDR3 length equals 14 residues. V was clipped by 5 bases and J by 10 bases; unmatched bases: 7. Germline lookup yields CDR1 SGHVS and CDR2 FQNEAQ. CDR3 in amino acids: CASSQDRGGSPLHF. DNA for the CDR3: TGTGCCAGCAGCCAAGACAGGGGCGGCTCACCCCTCCACTTT.

This clone was observed once. The rearrangement links TRBV19 to TRBJ1-2, with TRBD1 as a possible D gene (5 bases). Germline CDR1 and CDR2: LNHDA and SQIVND (reference sequence). Trimming took off 3 bases at V and 3 bases at J, with 14 bases between the two ends. The CDR3 contains 15 residues. CDR3 in DNA: TGTGCCAGTAGTATTGTGGTTCCGACAGACTATGGCTACACCTTC. This encodes CASSIVVPTDYGYTF.

The V call is TRBV4-1, the J call TRBJ1-1; D remains unclear. V dropped 2 bases and J dropped 5 bases, with 27 bases sitting between them. This CDR3 contains 19 residues. Germline CDR1 is MGHRA and CDR2 is YSYEKL. In DNA, the CDR3 is TGCGCCAGCAGCCAACTGCCTGTCGTCCCGAAACTGTTTGGGACTGAAGCTTTCTTT. Translating it yields CASSQLPVVPKLFGTEAFF.

V is TRBV6-5 and J is TRBJ1-3, with D unclear. The CDR3 runs to 16 residues. CDR1 MNHEY and CDR2 SVGAGI come from the germline V gene. Deletions cut 0 bases from V and 3 bases from J, with 12 bases between. The CDR3 DNA is TGTGCCAGCAGTTACTCCGCGACGCCGGGTGGAAACACCATATATTTT. It is translated as CASSYSATPGGNTIYF.

The V call is TRBV18, the J call TRBJ2-4; 7 positions match TRBD1. The CDR3 runs to 15 residues. The trim removed 4 bases at V and 0 bases at J, leaving 3 bases unmatched. CDR1 is KGHSH, CDR2 LQKENI, per germline. The CDR3 here is CASSLGQLAKNIQYF. The CDR3 coding sequence is TGTGCCAGCTCACTGGGACAGTTAGCCAAAAACATTCAGTACTTC.

V and J are TRBV6-1 and TRBJ1-4; a possible D gene is TRBD1 (6 bases). Germline V gene data show CDR1 as MNHNS and CDR2 as SASEGT. The CDR3 extends over 12 amino acids. Trimming left V 4 bases short and J 10 bases short, with 10 bases between. This CDR3 reads CASSGRGGKLFF. As DNA, the CDR3 is TGTGCCAGCAGTGGAAGGGGGGGAAAACTGTTTTTT.

The chain carries TRBV30 and TRBJ1-6, with 7 bases matching TRBD1. The CDR3 runs to 16 residues. Germline V lookup: CDR1 GTSNPN, CDR2 SVGIG (reference sequence). The V segment lost 4 bases and the J segment 3 bases; nucleotides outside the gene matches: 9. CDR3 residues: CAWNGNRGIYNSPLHF. The DNA of the CDR3 is TGTGCCTGGAACGGAAACAGGGGTATCTATAATTCACCCCTCCACTTT.

This chain joins TRBV4-1 and TRBJ2-1; 7 bases are shared with TRBD1. CDR3 length equals 17 residues. After removal of 4 bases from V and 5 bases from J, the junction contained 14 bases not matched to a gene. CDR1 is MGHRA and CDR2 is YSYEKL in the germline V gene. The CDR3 DNA reads as TGCGCCAGCAGCCTGGAAGTGACCAGGGGGAGCGACAATGAGCAGTTCTTC. Its protein product is CASSLEVTRGSDNEQFF.

This chain connects TRBV2 to TRBJ1-1, with 11 nucleotides matching TRBD1. CDR3 length: 14 amino acids. Germline CDR1 SNHLY, CDR2 FYNNEI. The V and J ends lost 8 bases and 4 bases, in that order; junction bases with no gene match: 6. The CDR3: CASRKGQGVTEAFF. CDR3 nucleotide sequence: TGTGCCAGCCGAAAGGGACAGGGGGTCACTGAAGCTTTCTTT. Complete variable domain (other parts from reference TRBV2 and TRBJ1-1): EPEVTQTPSHQVTQMGQEVILRCVPISNHLYFYWYRQILGQKVEFLVSFYNNEISEKSEIFDDQFSVERPDGSNFTLKIRSTKLEDSAMYFCASRKGQGVTEAFFGQGTRLTVV.

V usage is TRBV25-1 and J usage is TRBJ1-1, with 7 bases fitting TRBD1. The V segment lost 4 bases and the J segment 5 bases; nucleotides outside the gene matches: 4. This CDR3 spans 13 amino acids. Germline loops: CDR1 MGHDK, CDR2 SYGVNS. The CDR3 coding sequence is TGTGCCAGCAGTGGGACAGGATGGACTGAAGCTTTCTTT. Translated: CASSGTGWTEAFF. The full variable domain, rest sourced from reference TRBV25-1 and TRBJ1-1, is EADIYQTPRYLVIGTGKKITLECSQTMGHDKMYWYQQDPGMELHLIHYSYGVNSTEKGDLSSESTVSRIRTEHFPLTLESARPSHTSQYLCASSGTGWTEAFFGQGTRLTVV.